Below, 32 T cell receptor beta chains from the same sample are listed, as sequenced in a study of T cell responses to AZD1222 COVID-19 vaccine. Method: immunoSEQ multiplex PCR; TCRdb's copy keeps in-frame clones and lacks some. The sample yields 95,000 to 150,000 clones, about 93% seen once. Sequenced material: peripheral blood, taken 28 days after the second AZD1222 dose. These receptors were collected from an adult who received the AZD1222 COVID-19 vaccine.

The CDR3 DNA sequence: TGTGCCAGCTCACCACCGTTCGTCAGGAGCTCTGGAAACACCATATATTTT. Protein sequence: CASSPPFVRSSGNTIYF. The rearrangement joins TRBV18 to TRBJ1-3; no reliable D call. The CDR3 contains 17 residues. Between the trimmed V and J ends, which lost 0 bases and 0 bases, there was a span of 12 bases. Per the germline V gene, CDR1 is KGHSH and CDR2 is LQKENI.

The CDR3 loop reads CASSPWTGSNYGYTF. The CDR3 DNA reads TGTGCCAGCAGCCCCTGGACAGGGTCTAACTATGGCTACACCTTC. The chain is built from TRBV14 and TRBJ1-2, with 8 positions matching TRBD1. Germline V gene data show CDR1 as SGHDN and CDR2 as FVKESK. This CDR3 is built from 15 residues. J gave up 0 bases and V 4 bases, and 4 bases lay outside the gene matches.

The chain recombines TRBV20-1 with TRBJ2-7, with D tentatively TRBD1 or TRBD2 (5 bases each). Germline V gives CDR1 DFQATT, CDR2 SNEGSKA (reference sequence). Trimming left V 3 bases short and J 2 bases short, with 11 bases between. The CDR3 is 13 residues long. CDR3 in amino acids: CSASSEGPYEQYF. The DNA of the CDR3 is TGCAGTGCTAGTTCCGAGGGGCCCTACGAGCAGTACTTC.

J is TRBJ1-1 and V is TRBV10-2; D gene ambiguous. The CDR3 is made up of 14 amino acids. Trimming pared 3 bases from V and 4 bases from J, leaving 12 bases between. Germline lookup yields CDR1 WSHSY and CDR2 SAAADI. The CDR3 loop reads CASSDFRAGTEAFF. CDR3 DNA sequence: TGCGCCAGCAGTGATTTCAGAGCAGGCACTGAAGCTTTCTTT.

This clone occurred once. The J gene is TRBJ2-1, the V gene TRBV19, with 9 bases that match TRBD1. V dropped 5 bases and J dropped 8; count of bases not matched to a gene: 10. Germline V gives CDR1 LNHDA, CDR2 SQIVND (reference sequence). The length of the CDR3 is 15 residues. This CDR3 is CASSLPGQGFDEQFF. The DNA of the CDR3 is TGTGCCAGTAGTCTACCGGGACAGGGCTTCGATGAGCAGTTCTTC.

The CDR3 region is CASSLGTISSYEQYF. The CDR3 bases are TGTGCCAGCAGCTTAGGGACGATTAGCTCCTACGAGCAGTACTTC. The chain couples TRBV5-8 to TRBJ2-7; D assignment may be TRBD1 or TRBD2 (5 bases each). Trimming shortened V by 2 bases and J by 0 bases, and 12 bases separated the two germline ends. This CDR3 contains 15 residues. CDR1 is SGHTS and CDR2 is YDEGEE in the germline V gene.

This chain uses TRBV19 with TRBJ2-7; 8 nucleotides agree with TRBD1. This CDR3 has 14 residues. J lost 5 bases, V lost 3 bases, and 6 bases had no gene match. CDR1 is LNHDA, CDR2 SQIVND, per germline (reference sequence). CDR3 sequence (DNA): TGTGCCAGTAGTATTCCAGGGGGCTGGCACGAGCAGTACTTC. Protein product: CASSIPGGWHEQYF. Full variable domain (outside the CDR3, taken from reference TRBV19 and TRBJ2-7): DGGITQSPKYLFRKEGQNVTLSCEQNLNHDAMYWYRQDPGQGLRLIYYSQIVNDFQKGDIAEGYSVSREKKESFPLTVTSAQKNPTAFYLCASSIPGGWHEQYFGPGTRLTVT.

About this clone: Mismatch with germline at one junction end may stem from a read error. The chain joins TRBV13 to TRBJ2-1, with 12 bases that match TRBD1. The CDR3 has 14 amino acids. Germline CDR1 reads PRHDT; CDR2 reads FYEKMQ (reference sequence). CDR3 loop: CASGLGQGAYEQFF. The CDR3 DNA reads TGTGCCAGCGGCTTGGGACAGGGGGCCTATGAGCAGTTCTTC.

The rearrangement uses TRBV7-2 and TRBJ1-2, with D possibly matching TRBD1 (5 bases). The CDR3 extends over 13 amino acids. Germline CDR1 reads SGHTA; CDR2 reads FQGNSA. V dropped 1 base and J dropped 4 bases, with 7 bases sitting between them. CDR3 in DNA: TGTGCCAGCAGCTTAGGGACACTCTATGGCTACACCTTC. It specifies CASSLGTLYGYTF. The entire variable domain, with the rest obtained from reference TRBV7-2 and TRBJ1-2, is as follows: GAGVSQSPSNKVTEKGKDVELRCDPISGHTALYWYRQSLGQGLEFLIYFQGNSAPDKSGLPSDRFSAERTGGSVSTLTIQRTQQEDSAVYLCASSLGTLYGYTFGSGTRLTVV.

CDR3 coding DNA: TGTGCCAGCAGCTTAGGTCTCGCCTACGAGCAGTACTTC. This gives the protein CASSLGLAYEQYF. The chain links TRBV7-8 to TRBJ2-7; D is ambiguous. The V gene lost 1 base and the J gene lost 2 bases, with 6 bases spanning the gap. The CDR3 totals 13 residues. The germline V gene has CDR1 SGHVS and CDR2 FQNEAQ. Full variable domain (outside the CDR3, taken from reference TRBV7-8 and TRBJ2-7): GAGVSQSPRYKVAKRGQDVALRCDPISGHVSLFWYQQALGQGPEFLTYFQNEAQLDKSGLPSDRFFAERPEGSVSTLKIQRTQQEDSAVYLCASSLGLAYEQYFGPGTRLTVT.

This rearrangement joins TRBV6-5 to TRBJ2-6, with a weak D call TRBD1 (5 bases). V was pared by 6 bases and J by 1 base, with 10 bases between. Germline V CDR1 and CDR2: MNHEY, SVGAGI. The CDR3 totals 15 residues. The CDR3 sequence is CASRTVASGANVLTF. The CDR3, as DNA: TGTGCCAGCAGGACAGTTGCTTCTGGGGCCAACGTCCTGACTTTC.

The chain uses TRBV19 and TRBJ2-7; D is perhaps TRBD2 (6 bases). CDR1 LNHDA and CDR2 SQIVND come from the germline V gene (reference sequence). Trimming shortened V by 1 base and J by 4 bases, and 17 bases separated the two germline ends. This CDR3 contains 16 residues. CDR3 in amino acids: CASSIVGGTSAYEQYF. Written as DNA, the CDR3 is TGTGCCAGTAGTATAGTCGGGGGTACGTCGGCATACGAGCAGTACTTC.

This chain joins TRBV7-3 and TRBJ2-1, with D possibly called TRBD1 or TRBD2 (5 bases each). The CDR3 has 15 residues. Germline loops: CDR1 SGHTA, CDR2 FQGTGA. V was clipped by 4 bases and J by 3 bases, with 13 bases between them. CDR3 in amino acids: CASSSGPTDYNEQFF. The CDR3 region has the DNA TGTGCCAGCAGCTCGGGACCGACGGACTACAATGAGCAGTTCTTC.

This chain connects TRBV7-2 to TRBJ1-1; perhaps TRBD1 as D (5 bases). This CDR3 spans 14 amino acids. V lost 11 bases and J lost 4, with 20 bases in between. The germline CDR1 and CDR2 sequences are SGHTA and FQGNSA. This CDR3 reads CAVRAGLVGTEAFF. The CDR3 region has the DNA TGTGCCGTAAGGGCGGGGCTCGTTGGCACTGAAGCTTTCTTT.

The rearrangement links TRBV12-3 or TRBV12-4 to TRBJ1-2; unclear D gene. The CDR3 is 13 residues long. The V and J ends lost 6 bases and 7 bases respectively, with 15 bases between them. CDR3 DNA: TGTGCCAGCAGATATTCGGGGAGCGGTGGCTACACCTTC. Its protein product is CASRYSGSGGYTF.

This chain connects TRBV13 to TRBJ2-7; no clear D. This CDR3 contains 14 residues. V was cut by 0 bases and J by 0 bases, with 6 bases left in between. Germline CDR1 reads PRHDT; CDR2 reads FYEKMQ (reference sequence). The CDR3 bases are TGTGCCAGCAGCTTAGGAGGTAGCTCCTACGAGCAGTACTTC. Amino acid sequence: CASSLGGSSYEQYF.

The chain recombines TRBV14 with TRBJ2-5, with 12 bases that match TRBD2. CDR1 is SGHDN and CDR2 is FVKESK in the germline V gene. The CDR3 contains 15 residues. V lost 5 bases, J lost 4 bases, and 5 bases stayed unmatched. The CDR3 sequence: CASSRQLAGGETQYF. The CDR3 coding sequence is TGTGCCAGCAGCAGGCAACTAGCGGGAGGAGAGACCCAGTACTTC.

The chain links TRBV4-1 to TRBJ1-3; TRBD1 aligns across 9 bases. This CDR3 has 17 amino acids. The V gene's germline CDR1 is MGHRA and CDR2 YSYEKL. With 3 bases clipped from V and 6 bases from J, the junction kept 12 bases outside the gene matches. The CDR3 bases are TGCGCCAGCAGCCATCGGGGGACAGGGATTAATTTAAACACCATATATTTT. Amino acid sequence: CASSHRGTGINLNTIYF.

The rearrangement joins TRBV27 to TRBJ2-1; D perhaps matches TRBD2 (6 bases). Trimming shortened V by 8 bases and J by 5 bases, and 22 bases separated the two germline ends. Per the germline V gene, CDR1 is MNHEY and CDR2 is SMNVEV (reference sequence). This CDR3 has 16 amino acids. The DNA for the CDR3 is TGTGCCAGCGGTTCATCATTCGGGACTGCGAACAATGAGCAGTTCTTC. Its protein is CASGSSFGTANNEQFF.

The chain links TRBV3-1 (or the pseudogene TRBV3-2) to TRBJ2-2; TRBD1 agrees at 7 bases. CDR1 is LGHDT, CDR2 YNNKEL, per germline (reference sequence). The CDR3 consists of 17 residues. The J segment lost 1 base and the V segment lost 4 bases, leaving 9 bases of the junction unmatched. CDR3 in amino acids: CASSRRQGLGNTGELFF. The DNA of the CDR3 is TGTGCCAGCAGCCGAAGACAGGGTCTTGGGAACACCGGGGAGCTGTTTTTT.

The J gene is TRBJ1-3, the V gene TRBV5-1; D not resolved. The CDR3 consists of 15 residues. CDR1 is SGHRS, CDR2 YFSETQ, per germline. V shed 0 bases and J shed 4 bases, with 11 bases lying between them. CDR3: CASSLGSGKGNTIYF. The CDR3 region has the DNA TGCGCCAGCAGCTTGGGGTCCGGTAAGGGAAACACCATATATTTT.

The rearrangement uses TRBV19 and TRBJ2-2, with TRBD1 matching over 8 bases. The germline V gene has CDR1 LNHDA and CDR2 SQIVND (reference sequence). The CDR3 runs 14 residues. Trimming cost V 5 bases and J 6 bases; bases outside gene matches: 5. The CDR3 sequence is CASSLTGVAGELFF. The CDR3 DNA reads TGTGCCAGTAGTTTGACAGGGGTGGCCGGGGAGCTGTTTTTT.

The J gene is TRBJ2-5, the V gene TRBV5-4; 9 bases are shared with TRBD1. J lost 4 bases, V lost 6 bases, and 7 bases had no gene match. CDR3 size: 14 residues. Looked up from germline, CDR1 is SGHNT and CDR2 is YYREEE (reference sequence). In nucleotides, the CDR3 is TGTGCCAGCACCGACCGGGACAGGGCAGAGACCCAGTACTTC. Amino acids: CASTDRDRAETQYF.

The chain carries TRBV9 and TRBJ2-5, with TRBD2 as a possible D gene (6 bases). Germline V gene sequence: CDR1 SGDLS, CDR2 YYNGEE. The CDR3 has 16 residues. V lost 4 bases and J lost 7, with 23 bases in between. CDR3 sequence: CASSPRSSGLLLTQYF. As DNA, the CDR3 is TGTGCCAGCAGCCCCCGGAGTAGCGGCCTCCTCCTGACCCAGTACTTC.

The chain links TRBV9 to TRBJ1-1; D unclear. The CDR3 has 14 amino acids. The V gene's germline CDR1 is SGDLS and CDR2 YYNGEE. Trimming took off 0 bases at V and 6 bases at J, with 12 bases between the two ends. The CDR3 DNA sequence: TGTGCCAGCAGCGTAGAACCCCACGGGGCTGAAGCTTTCTTT. Its protein product is CASSVEPHGAEAFF.

This chain links TRBV27 with TRBJ2-7; the match to TRBD2 covers 8 bases. Trimming took 2 bases from V and 1 from J; bases not matched to a gene: 4. The CDR3 is 15 amino acids. Germline-derived CDR1 and CDR2 are MNHEY and SMNVEV (reference sequence). The CDR3 loop reads CASSLLAGKSYEQYF. CDR3 sequence (DNA): TGTGCCAGCAGTTTACTAGCGGGTAAATCCTACGAGCAGTACTTC.

This clone has only one observation. CDR3 DNA sequence: TGTGCCAGCTCACCTTCTTACCGGGGTTTGGAGACCCAGTACTTC. It translates to CASSPSYRGLETQYF. The chain recombines TRBV18 with TRBJ2-5; possibly TRBD2 for D (5 bases). CDR1 KGHSH and CDR2 LQKENI come from the germline V gene. Trimming took off 3 bases at V and 5 bases at J, with 16 bases between the two ends. CDR3 size: 15 residues.

CDR3 loop: CASNAGASSEQFF. CDR3 nucleotide sequence: TGTGCCAGCAACGCCGGGGCGTCCTCAGAGCAGTTCTTC. This rearrangement joins TRBV7-8 to TRBJ2-1; D possibly uses TRBD1 or TRBD2 (5 bases each). The CDR3 has 13 amino acids. The germline V and J ends were trimmed by 7 bases and 10 bases, with 17 bases remaining between them. Germline CDR1 and CDR2: SGHVS and FQNEAQ. The full variable domain, completed using reference TRBV7-8 and TRBJ2-1, is GAGVSQSPRYKVAKRGQDVALRCDPISGHVSLFWYQQALGQGPEFLTYFQNEAQLDKSGLPSDRFFAERPEGSVSTLKIQRTQQEDSAVYLCASNAGASSEQFFGPGTRLTVL.

The rearrangement joins TRBV5-1 to TRBJ2-1, with 9 positions matching TRBD1. With V trimmed by 5 bases and J by 6 bases, 6 bases remained unmatched. This CDR3 has 14 residues. CDR1 SGHRS and CDR2 YFSETQ come from the germline V gene. The CDR3 reads CASRVGTGTNEQFF. In nucleotides, the CDR3 is TGCGCCAGCAGGGTGGGGACAGGGACCAATGAGCAGTTCTTC.

V gene TRBV6-2 or TRBV6-3 combines with J gene TRBJ1-5, with a tentative D call TRBD1 (5 bases). Germline CDR1 MNHEY, CDR2 SVGEGT. The CDR3 consists of 14 residues. V was cut by 2 bases and J by 1 base, with 6 bases left in between. The CDR3 nucleotides read TGTGCCAGCAGTTACGGGGCAAGCAATCAGCCCCAGCATTTT. It codes for CASSYGASNQPQHF.

The chain carries TRBV6-5 and TRBJ2-5; no reliable D call. V was pared by 6 bases and J by 3 bases, with 5 bases between. CDR1 and CDR2 from the germline V gene are MNHEY and SVGAGI. This CDR3 region has 11 residues. CDR3 sequence (DNA): TGTGCCAGCAGACTTGAAGAGACCCAGTACTTC. Amino acids: CASRLEETQYF.

This chain joins TRBV27 and TRBJ2-4; D is unclear. This CDR3 has 17 amino acids. The V end was cut by 2 bases, the J end by 1 base, with 15 bases between. Germline CDR1 and CDR2: MNHEY and SMNVEV (reference sequence). For the CDR3, the DNA is TGTGCCAGCAGTTTAAATTACAAACAGTTGGCCAAAAACATTCAGTACTTC. Protein: CASSLNYKQLAKNIQYF.